This T cell receptor beta chain emerged from a study of T cell responses to AZD1222 COVID-19 vaccine. General study results and limits: Repertoire sampling was restricted to post-peak T cell response timepoints. The breadth and depth of Spike-specific TCRs increased once two AZD1222 doses had been given.

This clone was found once. Its antigen is not identified. This CDR3 is 16 amino acids long. Germline V gene sequence: CDR1 SGHNT, CDR2 YYREEE (reference sequence). Trimming took 0 bases from V and 6 from J, leaving 19 bases between them. Profiling relied on immunoSEQ multiplex PCR, and the TCRdb table lists in-frame clones only, not all of them. The sample includes 100,000 to 110,000 clones, around 90% of them seen just once. The origin of this receptor is an adult in good health. Sequenced here: peripheral blood, sampled on day 0 of AZD1222 vaccination. This sequence joins TRBV5-4 and TRBJ2-7; the D call may be TRBD1 or TRBD2 (5 bases each). The CDR3 nucleotides are TGTGCCAGCAGCTTGGCCGGGTCAGGGAGACCGAGCGAGCAGTACTTC. Protein: CASSLAGSGRPSEQYF.